This record covers a single TCR beta chain. Study processing details: Quantification of nucleated cells was approximated via reference gene primer amplification. TCRdb keeps only in-frame clones here, not all; method: immunoSEQ multiplex PCR. V, J and clone size derive from that table, while D and trimming were established from the DNA sequence. The table has about 200,000 clones, more than 75% seen once; the top ten hold 5% to 6.5%. The data belong to a study of blood T cell repertoires in COVID-19. Study details: Sites across the United States, Italy and Spain contributed samples from acute and convalescent COVID-19. PBMCs, B-cell-depleted T cells, or T cells were the source of the cDNA or gDNA that made up the material.

CDR3 length: 14 residues. From germline, CDR1 is SGHNT and CDR2 YYREEE (reference sequence). The V gene end was trimmed by 4 bases and the J gene end by 8 bases; junction bases not matched to a gene: 6. The sequenced sample consisted of peripheral blood. This clonotype was sampled from a man between 40 and 49 years old with active or convalescent COVID-19. V and J are TRBV5-4 and TRBJ1-4; 9 bases are shared with TRBD1. Here the CDR3 reads CASSRTGGDEKLFF. As DNA, the CDR3 is TGTGCCAGCAGCCGAACAGGGGGCGACGAAAAACTGTTTTTT.